These T cell receptor beta chains were read from a single sample in a study of cytomegalovirus exposure and HLA in healthy donors. Repertoires were generated with immunoSEQ multiplex PCR, while TCRdb's copy carries only in-frame clones and drops some. The table lists approximately 200,000 clones, 79% of them singletons, with 1.5% in the top ten. The sequencing sample was made of PBMCs. The source is a girl aged 10-17 years in good health and CMV-seropositive. CDR3s include the opening cysteine and the closing phenylalanine or tryptophan. The D gene is left open where the match is weak. Not every row has a clone size; where given, it reads once, few, many or a size class.

size	V	D	J	CDR3	DNA
.	TRBV6-5	TRBD1	TRBJ1-4	CASTPTDRRNEKLFF	TGTGCCAGCACCCCGACGGACAGGAGAAATGAAAAACTGTTTTTT
.	TRBV7-2	TRBD2	TRBJ2-3	CASSPGTSADTQYF	TGTGCCAGCAGCCCCGGGACTAGCGCAGATACGCAGTATTTT
.	TRBV5-6	.	TRBJ1-1	CASSIGREFEAFF	TGTGCCAGCAGCATTGGGAGGGAATTCGAAGCTTTCTTT
.	TRBV5-1	TRBD1	TRBJ2-7	CASSPGTVSYEQYF	TGCGCCAGCAGCCCCGGGACAGTCTCCTACGAGCAGTACTTC
.	TRBV9	.	TRBJ2-7	CASSVAPGASSYEQYF	TGTGCCAGCAGCGTAGCTCCAGGGGCAAGCTCCTACGAGCAGTACTTC
.	TRBV6-5	TRBD1	TRBJ1-5	CASRLGTDNNQPQHF	TGTGCCAGCAGGCTCGGGACAGACAACAATCAGCCCCAGCATTTT
.	TRBV14	.	TRBJ1-1	CASSRTNRIPTEAFF	TGTGCCAGCAGCCGCACTAACAGGATTCCCACTGAAGCTTTCTTT
.	TRBV15	.	TRBJ1-3	CATSREGGSGNTIYF	TGTGCCACCAGCAGAGAGGGAGGCTCTGGAAACACCATATATTTT
.	TRBV6-5	TRBD1	TRBJ1-2	CASSSDREGGAYGYTF	TGTGCCAGCAGTTCGGACAGGGAGGGCGGCGCCTATGGCTACACCTTC
once	TRBV2	.	TRBJ1-1	CASSLRANTEAFF	TGTGCCAGCAGTCTGCGGGCGAACACTGAAGCTTTCTTT
once	TRBV11-2	TRBD1	TRBJ1-2	CASSDAGGSYGYTF	TGTGCCAGCTCAGATGCAGGGGGTAGTTACGGCTACACCTTC
.	TRBV9	TRBD2	TRBJ2-5	CASSEGLVKETQYF	TGTGCCAGCAGTGAAGGACTAGTCAAAGAGACCCAGTACTTC
.	TRBV7-6	TRBD1	TRBJ2-7	CASSPPGQGTGEQYF	TGTGCCAGCAGCCCTCCAGGACAGGGTACAGGCGAGCAGTACTTC
.	TRBV7-9	TRBD1	TRBJ1-2	CASSSYRGRANGYTF	TGTGCCAGCAGCTCTTACAGGGGGCGAGCAAACGGCTACACCTTC
.	TRBV10-3	TRBD1	TRBJ1-3	CAIKRQGARGNTIYF	TGTGCCATCAAAAGACAGGGGGCGCGAGGAAACACCATATATTTT
.	TRBV27	TRBD1	TRBJ2-7	CASSFTATGDEQYF	TGTGCCAGCAGCTTTACCGCGACAGGGGACGAGCAGTACTTC
.	TRBV9	TRBD2	TRBJ2-7	CASSPRGVAGGTYEQYF	TGTGCCAGCAGCCCTCGGGGGGTAGCGGGGGGCACCTACGAGCAGTACTTC
.	TRBV19	.	TRBJ2-3	CASSFIGQLDTQYF	TGTGCCAGTAGTTTCATCGGACAACTAGATACGCAGTATTTT
few	TRBV19	TRBD1	TRBJ1-2	CASSTPDRGLYGYTF	TGTGCCAGTAGTACCCCGGACAGGGGCTTGTATGGCTACACCTTC